One sample yielded the 20 T cell receptor beta chains listed below, sequenced in a study of T-cell memory formation after mild COVID-19. MiXCR, applied by TCRdb to the 5' RACE reads, yields one record per CDR3 protein. The repertoire holds 35,000 to 55,000 distinct CDR3 sequences, with nearly 9.5% as singletons. The specimen sequenced was PBMCs or a T cell subset sorted from them (not recorded which). All receptors come from an adult woman who had mild COVID-19 (a few samples of this study predate the infection). Cell type and time point are not known.

The V call is TRBV24-1, the J call TRBJ2-3, with 10 bases that match TRBD2. The CDR3 length is 17 residues. Germline V gene lookup returns CDR1 KGHDR and CDR2 SFDVKD. Trimming cost V 0 bases and J 2 bases; bases outside gene matches: 4. The CDR3 DNA sequence: TGTGCCACCAGTGATTTGACTAGCGGGGACCCCACAGATACGCAGTATTTT. This codes for CATSDLTSGDPTDTQYF.

This clonotype was seen ten or more times. The chain couples TRBV6-4 to TRBJ2-3, with TRBD1 matching over 11 bases. The CDR3 totals 19 residues. Germline assignment: CDR1 MRHNA and CDR2 SNTAGT. Unmatched junction bases numbered 14, after V lost 5 bases and J lost 1 base. CDR3 residues: CASSLIPSGTGGGTDTQYF. CDR3 bases: TGTGCCAGCAGTCTAATCCCCTCCGGGACAGGGGGTGGCACAGATACGCAGTATTTT.

This clonotype was counted between two and nine times. V gene TRBV6-4 combines with J gene TRBJ2-3; D possibly matches TRBD1 or TRBD2 (5 bases each). CDR3 length: 17 residues. Germline V gene sequence: CDR1 MRHNA, CDR2 SNTAGT. With 3 bases removed from V and 1 base from J, the gap between germline ends came to 17 bases. CDR3 DNA sequence: TGTGCCAGCAGTGAGTTCGGGACCCCGAGCCGCACAGATACGCAGTATTTT. Translation: CASSEFGTPSRTDTQYF.

In its sample, this clonotype was seen a few times. The chain recombines TRBV15 with TRBJ2-2; D uncertain. Trimming took 5 bases from V and 8 from J, leaving 12 bases between them. The CDR3 has 13 amino acids. Germline CDR1 reads LNHNV; CDR2 reads YYDKDF (reference sequence). This CDR3 is CATSSRPGGELFF. The CDR3 DNA sequence: TGTGCCACCAGCTCCCGACCTGGGGGGGAGCTGTTTTTT.

This clonotype came up many times. The chain has TRBV5-1 and TRBJ2-5; a possible D gene is TRBD2 (5 bases). The CDR3 has 13 amino acids. CDR1 is SGHRS and CDR2 is YFSETQ in the germline V gene. The V and J ends lost 1 base and 4 bases respectively, with 8 bases between them. The CDR3 DNA reads as TGCGCCAGCAGCTTGCCGAGCGGAGAGACCCAGTACTTC. Translated: CASSLPSGETQYF.

This clonotype was detected ten times or more. CDR3 DNA sequence: TGTGCCAGCAGTTACGGGGGCAGGGTCGGTGGCTACACCTTC. Translated: CASSYGGRVGGYTF. The J gene is TRBJ1-2, the V gene TRBV6-2 or TRBV6-3; maybe TRBD1 (6 bases). Germline V gives CDR1 MNHEY, CDR2 SVGEGT. The CDR3 sequence is 14 residues long. V lost 2 bases to trimming and J lost 7 bases, with 14 bases between them.

Only a few counts were recorded for this clonotype. The chain links TRBV27 to TRBJ2-7; a possible D gene is TRBD2 (5 bases). The germline V and J ends were trimmed by 0 bases and 5 bases, with 11 bases remaining between them. The CDR3 runs to 14 residues. Germline V lookup: CDR1 MNHEY, CDR2 SMNVEV (reference sequence). The CDR3 is CASSLSREFDEQYF. The CDR3 DNA is TGTGCCAGCAGTTTATCAAGGGAGTTCGACGAGCAGTACTTC.

This chain connects TRBV20-1 to TRBJ1-1, with TRBD1 identical over 8 bases. The V segment lost 2 bases and the J segment 8 bases; nucleotides outside the gene matches: 10. The CDR3 extends over 14 amino acids. CDR1 and CDR2 from the germline V gene are DFQATT and SNEGSKA (reference sequence). The CDR3 nucleotides are TGCAGTGCTAGATCGTCGCAGGGGGCGACAGAAGCTTTCTTT. Its protein is CSARSSQGATEAFF.

This rearrangement joins TRBV3-1 to TRBJ2-1, with D possibly called TRBD1 or TRBD2 (5 bases each). The CDR3 consists of 12 residues. The germline gives CDR1 LGHDT, CDR2 YNNKEL (reference sequence). V was shortened by 1 base and J by 9 bases, with 7 bases between the two germline ends. In DNA form, the CDR3 reads TGTGCCAGCAGCCAAGGTGGGGGTGAGCAGTTCTTC. It translates to CASSQGGGEQFF.

The chain is built from TRBV3-1 and TRBJ1-1; D is undetermined. Germline V lookup: CDR1 LGHDT, CDR2 YNNKEL (reference sequence). With 1 base removed from V and 0 bases from J, the gap between germline ends came to 9 bases. The CDR3 has 15 residues. The CDR3, as DNA: TGTGCCAGCAGCCAAGCGACATTGATGAACACTGAAGCTTTCTTT. This encodes CASSQATLMNTEAFF.

V and J are TRBV19 and TRBJ2-3, with D tentatively TRBD1 (6 bases). CDR1 is LNHDA, CDR2 SQIVND, per germline (reference sequence). Trimming took 5 bases from V and 0 from J, leaving 15 bases between them. The CDR3 has 16 residues. For the CDR3, the DNA is TGTGCCAGTAGTTTCCTCCTGGGGGCTAGCACAGATACGCAGTATTTT. This sequence encodes CASSFLLGASTDTQYF. The whole variable domain, remainder taken from reference TRBV19 and TRBJ2-3, is DGGITQSPKYLFRKEGQNVTLSCEQNLNHDAMYWYRQDPGQGLRLIYYSQIVNDFQKGDIAEGYSVSREKKESFPLTVTSAQKNPTAFYLCASSFLLGASTDTQYFGPGTRLTVL.

The chain couples TRBV2 to TRBJ1-5; TRBD1 might be the D (5 bases). This CDR3 has 13 amino acids. CDR1 is SNHLY and CDR2 is FYNNEI in the germline V gene. V was cut by 7 bases and J by 4 bases, with 11 bases left in between. The CDR3 loop is CASKTDSNQPQHF. The CDR3 coding sequence is TGTGCCAGCAAAACCGACAGTAATCAGCCCCAGCATTTT.

The rearrangement links TRBV3-1 to TRBJ1-5; TRBD1 agrees at 9 bases. Looked up from germline, CDR1 is LGHDT and CDR2 is YNNKEL (reference sequence). This CDR3 region has 15 residues. V trimming: 1 base; J trimming: 5 bases; junction bases outside the gene matches: 3. CDR3 residues: CASSQGWTGDQPQHF. The CDR3 DNA sequence: TGTGCCAGCAGCCAAGGCTGGACAGGGGATCAGCCCCAGCATTTT.

V is TRBV3-1 and J is TRBJ1-2, with D maybe TRBD1 (5 bases). The CDR3 runs 15 residues. In germline, CDR1 is LGHDT, CDR2 YNNKEL (reference sequence). Trimming cost V 0 bases and J 8 bases, with 16 bases left between them. The DNA for the CDR3 is TGTGCCAGCAGCCAAGACGCGACAGTTCCAGGCGGCTACACCTTC. It translates to CASSQDATVPGGYTF.

The table lists this clonotype with a few counts. This rearrangement joins TRBV7-2 to TRBJ1-6; D is undetermined. Trimming pared 1 base from V and 9 bases from J, leaving 10 bases between. This CDR3 is 14 amino acids long. CDR1 SGHTA and CDR2 FQGNSA come from the germline V gene. CDR3 amino acids: CASSLGQKGSPLHF. CDR3 nucleotide sequence: TGTGCCAGCAGCTTAGGGCAGAAAGGTTCACCCCTCCACTTT.

This clonotype was seen more than once but under ten times. This chain connects TRBV18 to TRBJ2-7, with D possibly being TRBD1 (6 bases). Germline CDR1 and CDR2: KGHSH and LQKENI. This CDR3 has 14 residues. Between the trimmed V and J ends, which lost 3 bases and 3 bases, there was a span of 12 bases. CDR3 DNA: TGTGCCAGCTCACCTTCAACAGGGTTCTACGAGCAGTACTTC. Its translation: CASSPSTGFYEQYF.

The rearrangement uses TRBV12-5 and TRBJ2-2; a possible D gene is TRBD2 (5 bases). CDR3 length equals 16 residues. Germline V lookup: CDR1 LGHNT, CDR2 FRNRAP. The V end lost 5 bases, the J end lost 7 bases, and 20 bases lay between the germline ends. CDR3 in amino acids: CASGTFNFRDGGELFF. In DNA form, the CDR3 reads TGTGCTAGTGGTACCTTTAACTTCCGGGATGGCGGGGAGCTGTTTTTT.

The chain is built from TRBV7-9 and TRBJ1-5; D perhaps matches TRBD1 (5 bases). The CDR3 extends over 14 amino acids. Germline V CDR1 and CDR2: SEHNR, FQNEAQ (reference sequence). V dropped 5 bases and J dropped 7 bases, with 15 bases sitting between them. The CDR3 spells CASSNQGAQQPQHF. In DNA form, the CDR3 reads TGTGCCAGCAGCAACCAGGGTGCACAACAGCCCCAGCATTTT.

This clonotype was seen a handful of times. This chain joins TRBV9 and TRBJ2-1; TRBD2 is a possible D gene (5 bases). V was clipped by 0 bases and J by 6 bases, with 16 bases between them. CDR3 length equals 16 residues. Germline CDR1 SGDLS, CDR2 YYNGEE. DNA of the CDR3: TGTGCCAGCAGCGTAGGACTCCGCCCGGGGATCAATGAGCAGTTCTTC. It encodes CASSVGLRPGINEQFF.

V gene TRBV6-5 combines with J gene TRBJ2-5; D perhaps matches TRBD2 (6 bases). V lost 1 base to trimming and J lost 5 bases, with 17 bases between them. CDR1 and CDR2 (germline): MNHEY, SVGAGI. There are 16 residues in the CDR3. This CDR3 reads CASSYYGGTPRETQYF. CDR3 DNA: TGTGCCAGCAGTTACTATGGGGGGACCCCGCGGGAGACCCAGTACTTC.